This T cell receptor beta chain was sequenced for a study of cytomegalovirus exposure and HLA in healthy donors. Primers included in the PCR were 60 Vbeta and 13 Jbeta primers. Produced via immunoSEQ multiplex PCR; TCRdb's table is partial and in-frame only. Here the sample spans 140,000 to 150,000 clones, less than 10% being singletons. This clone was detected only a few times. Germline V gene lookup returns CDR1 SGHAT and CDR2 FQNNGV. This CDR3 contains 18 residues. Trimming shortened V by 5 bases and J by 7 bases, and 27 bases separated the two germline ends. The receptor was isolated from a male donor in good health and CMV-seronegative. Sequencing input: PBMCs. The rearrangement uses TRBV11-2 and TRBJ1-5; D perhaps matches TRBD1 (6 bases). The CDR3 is CASSETPRDTIKTQPQHF. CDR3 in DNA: TGTGCCAGCAGCGAAACCCCAAGGGACACCATAAAAACACAGCCCCAGCATTTT.